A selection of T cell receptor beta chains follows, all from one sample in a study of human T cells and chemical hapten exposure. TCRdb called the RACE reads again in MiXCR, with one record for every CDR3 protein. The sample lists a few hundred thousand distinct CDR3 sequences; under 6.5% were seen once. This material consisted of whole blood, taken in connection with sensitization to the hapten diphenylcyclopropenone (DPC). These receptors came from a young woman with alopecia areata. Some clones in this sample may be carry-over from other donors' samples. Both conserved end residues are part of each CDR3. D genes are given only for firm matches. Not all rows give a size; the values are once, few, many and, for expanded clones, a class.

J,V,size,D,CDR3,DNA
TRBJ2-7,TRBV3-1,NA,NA,CASSVGRAYEQYF,TGTGCCAGCAGCGTGGGCAGGGCCTACGAGCAGTACTTC
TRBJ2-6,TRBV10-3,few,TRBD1,CAISESPGGRTSGANVLTF,TGTGCCATCAGTGAGTCGCCAGGGGGAAGGACCTCTGGGGCCAACGTCCTGACTTTC
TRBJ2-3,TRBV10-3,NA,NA,CAAGAYPGDTQYF,TGTGCCGCAGGCGCGTACCCCGGAGATACGCAGTATTTT
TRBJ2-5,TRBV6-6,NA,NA,CASSYGGGLQETQYF,TGTGCCAGCAGTTACGGCGGGGGCTTACAAGAGACCCAGTACTTC
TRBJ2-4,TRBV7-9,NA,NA,CASSPPIIWDPGNIQYF,TGTGCCAGCAGCCCCCCCATCATATGGGACCCGGGAAACATTCAGTACTTC
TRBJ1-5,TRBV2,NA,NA,CASSTLLSNQPQHF,TGTGCCAGCAGTACACTGCTTAGCAATCAGCCCCAGCATTTT
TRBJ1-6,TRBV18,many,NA,CASSPVTLGGSPLHF,TGTGCCAGCTCACCAGTGACTCTCGGGGGTTCACCCCTCCACTTT
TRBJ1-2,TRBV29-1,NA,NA,CSVPGRRGYTF,TGCAGCGTGCCGGGCCGGCGTGGCTACACCTTC
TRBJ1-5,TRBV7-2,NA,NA,CASSPLMDQPQHF,TGTGCCAGCAGCCCCCTGATGGACCAGCCCCAGCATTTT
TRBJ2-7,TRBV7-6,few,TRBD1,CASSLRTGYYEQYF,TGTGCCAGCAGCCTTAGGACAGGGTACTACGAGCAGTACTTC
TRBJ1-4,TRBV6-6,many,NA,CASSYSLQGRLFF,TGTGCCAGCAGTTATTCACTTCAGGGAAGACTGTTTTTT
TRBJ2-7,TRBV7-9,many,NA,CASSLRPYEQYF,TGTGCCAGCAGCTTAAGGCCCTACGAGCAGTACTTC
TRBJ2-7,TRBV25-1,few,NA,CASSESPSGPYEQYF,TGTGCCAGCAGTGAGTCCCCCAGCGGCCCCTACGAGCAGTACTTC
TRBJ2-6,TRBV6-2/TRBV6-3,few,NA,CASSMSYSGANVLTF,TGTGCCAGCAGTATGAGTTACTCTGGGGCCAACGTCCTGACTTTC
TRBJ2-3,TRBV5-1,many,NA,CASGAGQTSTDTQYF,TGCGCCAGCGGGGCCGGGCAAACTAGCACAGATACGCAGTATTTT
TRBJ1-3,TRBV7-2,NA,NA,CASSLAITGNTIYF,TGTGCCAGCAGCTTGGCCATAACTGGAAACACCATATATTTT
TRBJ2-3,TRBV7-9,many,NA,CASSLATDTQYF,TGTGCCAGCAGCTTAGCGACAGATACGCAGTATTTT
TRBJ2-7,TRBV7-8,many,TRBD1,CASSHRDRPSYEQYF,TGTGCCAGCAGCCACCGGGACAGACCCTCCTACGAGCAGTACTTC
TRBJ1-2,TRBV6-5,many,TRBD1,CASGTVSMVYGYTF,TGTGCCAGCGGGACAGTATCGATGGTATATGGCTACACCTTC
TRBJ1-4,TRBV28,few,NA,CASSAFTGQGSEKLFF,TGTGCCAGCAGCGCATTTACCGGGCAGGGCAGTGAAAAACTGTTTTTT
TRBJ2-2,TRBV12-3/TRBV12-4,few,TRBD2,CASSKTSGGLNTGELFF,TGTGCCAGCAGCAAGACTAGCGGGGGCTTGAACACCGGGGAGCTGTTTTTT
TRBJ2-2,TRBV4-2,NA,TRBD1,CASSQEDRRGELFF,TGTGCCAGCAGCCAGGAGGACAGGCGCGGGGAGCTGTTTTTT
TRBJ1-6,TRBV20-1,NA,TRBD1,CSAFYRGGGNSPLHF,TGCAGTGCTTTTTACAGGGGAGGCGGTAATTCACCCCTCCACTTT
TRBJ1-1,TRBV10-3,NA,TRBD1,CAISGTGGLETEAFF,TGTGCCATCAGTGGGACAGGGGGCCTGGAGACTGAAGCTTTCTTT
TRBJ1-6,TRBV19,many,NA,CATSTGTGDSPLHF,TGTGCCACTTCGACGGGGACGGGCGATTCACCCCTCCACTTT
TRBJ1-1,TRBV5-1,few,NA,CASSLTGPGGTEAFF,TGCGCCAGCAGCTTGACAGGGCCGGGGGGCACTGAAGCTTTCTTT
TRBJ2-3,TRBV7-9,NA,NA,CASSPAGLTDTQYF,TGTGCCAGCAGCCCGGCGGGCCTCACAGATACGCAGTATTTT
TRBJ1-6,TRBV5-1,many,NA,CASSLYRDSGQSSYNSPLHF,TGCGCCAGCAGCTTGTACCGGGACTCCGGACAGAGCTCCTATAATTCACCCCTCCACTTT
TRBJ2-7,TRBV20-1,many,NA,CSAISPGYEQYF,TGCAGTGCTATATCCCCCGGGTACGAGCAGTACTTC
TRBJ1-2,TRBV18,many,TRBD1,CASSPISGGANYGYTF,TGTGCCAGCTCACCAATTTCAGGGGGCGCTAACTATGGCTACACCTTC
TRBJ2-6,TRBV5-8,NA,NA,CASSLDSGAGANVLTF,TGTGCCAGCAGCTTGGATTCAGGGGCTGGGGCCAACGTCCTGACTTTC
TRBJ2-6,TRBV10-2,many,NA,CASSGGDSFGANVLTF,TGCGCCAGCAGTGGGGGCGACTCGTTTGGGGCCAACGTCCTGACTTTC
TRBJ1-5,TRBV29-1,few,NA,CSVTSGNQPQHF,TGCAGCGTTACCTCCGGCAATCAGCCCCAGCATTTT
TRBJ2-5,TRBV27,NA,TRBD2,CASSSPSGGGQETQYF,TGTGCCAGCAGTTCCCCTAGCGGGGGGGGGCAAGAGACCCAGTACTTC
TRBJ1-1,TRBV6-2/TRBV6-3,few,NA,CASSYRRDHTEAFF,TGTGCCAGCAGTTACCGGAGGGATCACACTGAAGCTTTCTTT
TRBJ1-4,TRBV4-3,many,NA,CASSQDYRVRAEKLFF,TGCGCCAGCAGCCAAGATTACCGGGTCCGAGCTGAAAAACTGTTTTTT
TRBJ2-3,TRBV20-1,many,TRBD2,CSAEGLGLAVGTDTQYF,TGCAGTGCTGAGGGACTCGGACTAGCGGTGGGCACAGATACGCAGTATTTT